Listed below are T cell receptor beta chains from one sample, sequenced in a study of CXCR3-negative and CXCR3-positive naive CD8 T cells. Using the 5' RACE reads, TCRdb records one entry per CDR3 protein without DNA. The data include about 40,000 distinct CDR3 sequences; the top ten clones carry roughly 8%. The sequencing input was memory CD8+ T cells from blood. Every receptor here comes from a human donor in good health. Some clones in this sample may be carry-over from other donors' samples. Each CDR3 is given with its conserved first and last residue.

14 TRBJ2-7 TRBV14 CASSLSDQNYEQYF
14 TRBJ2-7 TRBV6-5 CASSSSGGTYEQYF
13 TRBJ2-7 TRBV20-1 CSARGDREYEQYF
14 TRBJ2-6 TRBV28 CASSLFKAPAVLTF
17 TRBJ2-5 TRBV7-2 CASSLRIQYATQETQYF
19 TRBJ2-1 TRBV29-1 CSANTGLAGAQSSYNEQFF
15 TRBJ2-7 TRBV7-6 CASSLLRGEHYEQYF
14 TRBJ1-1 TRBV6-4 CASREPGSGTEAFF
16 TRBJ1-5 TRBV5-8 CASSFRGTRGNQPQHF
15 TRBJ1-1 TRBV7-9 CASSAGVGLNTEAFF
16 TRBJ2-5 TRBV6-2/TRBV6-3 CASSYWLAGGGETQYF
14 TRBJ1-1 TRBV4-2 CASSHGGPSTEAFF
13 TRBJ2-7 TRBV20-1 CSARDRVHYEQYF
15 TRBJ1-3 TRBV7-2 CASSRDLSSGNTIYF
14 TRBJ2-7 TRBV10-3 CAISDPRDTYEQYF
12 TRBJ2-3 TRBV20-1 CSARVGGTLGYF
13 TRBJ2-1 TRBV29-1 CSVFGTGEDEQFF
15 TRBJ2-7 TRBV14 CASSQVWDSPYEQYF
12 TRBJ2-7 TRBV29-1 CSAGTGEYEQYF
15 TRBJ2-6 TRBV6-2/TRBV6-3 CASSYDGSGANVLTF
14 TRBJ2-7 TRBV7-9 CASSSPVKPYEQYF
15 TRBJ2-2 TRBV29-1 CSVEELSRHSGELFF
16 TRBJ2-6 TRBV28 CASSLYRGSGANVLTF
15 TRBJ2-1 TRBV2 CASSFTGTRGNEQFF
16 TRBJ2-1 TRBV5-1 CASSHSGGVSLGEQFF
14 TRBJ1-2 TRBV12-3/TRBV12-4 CASSFWRTDYGYTF
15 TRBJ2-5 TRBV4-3 CASSQGGGAGETQYF
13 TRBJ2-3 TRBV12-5 CASGLTGADTQYF
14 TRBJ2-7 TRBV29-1 CSVDAGHSSYEQYF
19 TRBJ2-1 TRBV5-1 CASSFAPPSTGGAYNEQFF
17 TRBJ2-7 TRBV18 CASSPSGEREGYEEQYF
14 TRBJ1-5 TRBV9 CASSVAPTRQPQHF
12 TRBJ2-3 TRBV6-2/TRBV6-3 CASLALSDTQYF
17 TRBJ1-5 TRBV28 CASSLSAGVVGNQPQHF
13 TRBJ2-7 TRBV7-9 CASSPLASYEQYF
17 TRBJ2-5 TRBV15 CATSRDYEREVQETQYF